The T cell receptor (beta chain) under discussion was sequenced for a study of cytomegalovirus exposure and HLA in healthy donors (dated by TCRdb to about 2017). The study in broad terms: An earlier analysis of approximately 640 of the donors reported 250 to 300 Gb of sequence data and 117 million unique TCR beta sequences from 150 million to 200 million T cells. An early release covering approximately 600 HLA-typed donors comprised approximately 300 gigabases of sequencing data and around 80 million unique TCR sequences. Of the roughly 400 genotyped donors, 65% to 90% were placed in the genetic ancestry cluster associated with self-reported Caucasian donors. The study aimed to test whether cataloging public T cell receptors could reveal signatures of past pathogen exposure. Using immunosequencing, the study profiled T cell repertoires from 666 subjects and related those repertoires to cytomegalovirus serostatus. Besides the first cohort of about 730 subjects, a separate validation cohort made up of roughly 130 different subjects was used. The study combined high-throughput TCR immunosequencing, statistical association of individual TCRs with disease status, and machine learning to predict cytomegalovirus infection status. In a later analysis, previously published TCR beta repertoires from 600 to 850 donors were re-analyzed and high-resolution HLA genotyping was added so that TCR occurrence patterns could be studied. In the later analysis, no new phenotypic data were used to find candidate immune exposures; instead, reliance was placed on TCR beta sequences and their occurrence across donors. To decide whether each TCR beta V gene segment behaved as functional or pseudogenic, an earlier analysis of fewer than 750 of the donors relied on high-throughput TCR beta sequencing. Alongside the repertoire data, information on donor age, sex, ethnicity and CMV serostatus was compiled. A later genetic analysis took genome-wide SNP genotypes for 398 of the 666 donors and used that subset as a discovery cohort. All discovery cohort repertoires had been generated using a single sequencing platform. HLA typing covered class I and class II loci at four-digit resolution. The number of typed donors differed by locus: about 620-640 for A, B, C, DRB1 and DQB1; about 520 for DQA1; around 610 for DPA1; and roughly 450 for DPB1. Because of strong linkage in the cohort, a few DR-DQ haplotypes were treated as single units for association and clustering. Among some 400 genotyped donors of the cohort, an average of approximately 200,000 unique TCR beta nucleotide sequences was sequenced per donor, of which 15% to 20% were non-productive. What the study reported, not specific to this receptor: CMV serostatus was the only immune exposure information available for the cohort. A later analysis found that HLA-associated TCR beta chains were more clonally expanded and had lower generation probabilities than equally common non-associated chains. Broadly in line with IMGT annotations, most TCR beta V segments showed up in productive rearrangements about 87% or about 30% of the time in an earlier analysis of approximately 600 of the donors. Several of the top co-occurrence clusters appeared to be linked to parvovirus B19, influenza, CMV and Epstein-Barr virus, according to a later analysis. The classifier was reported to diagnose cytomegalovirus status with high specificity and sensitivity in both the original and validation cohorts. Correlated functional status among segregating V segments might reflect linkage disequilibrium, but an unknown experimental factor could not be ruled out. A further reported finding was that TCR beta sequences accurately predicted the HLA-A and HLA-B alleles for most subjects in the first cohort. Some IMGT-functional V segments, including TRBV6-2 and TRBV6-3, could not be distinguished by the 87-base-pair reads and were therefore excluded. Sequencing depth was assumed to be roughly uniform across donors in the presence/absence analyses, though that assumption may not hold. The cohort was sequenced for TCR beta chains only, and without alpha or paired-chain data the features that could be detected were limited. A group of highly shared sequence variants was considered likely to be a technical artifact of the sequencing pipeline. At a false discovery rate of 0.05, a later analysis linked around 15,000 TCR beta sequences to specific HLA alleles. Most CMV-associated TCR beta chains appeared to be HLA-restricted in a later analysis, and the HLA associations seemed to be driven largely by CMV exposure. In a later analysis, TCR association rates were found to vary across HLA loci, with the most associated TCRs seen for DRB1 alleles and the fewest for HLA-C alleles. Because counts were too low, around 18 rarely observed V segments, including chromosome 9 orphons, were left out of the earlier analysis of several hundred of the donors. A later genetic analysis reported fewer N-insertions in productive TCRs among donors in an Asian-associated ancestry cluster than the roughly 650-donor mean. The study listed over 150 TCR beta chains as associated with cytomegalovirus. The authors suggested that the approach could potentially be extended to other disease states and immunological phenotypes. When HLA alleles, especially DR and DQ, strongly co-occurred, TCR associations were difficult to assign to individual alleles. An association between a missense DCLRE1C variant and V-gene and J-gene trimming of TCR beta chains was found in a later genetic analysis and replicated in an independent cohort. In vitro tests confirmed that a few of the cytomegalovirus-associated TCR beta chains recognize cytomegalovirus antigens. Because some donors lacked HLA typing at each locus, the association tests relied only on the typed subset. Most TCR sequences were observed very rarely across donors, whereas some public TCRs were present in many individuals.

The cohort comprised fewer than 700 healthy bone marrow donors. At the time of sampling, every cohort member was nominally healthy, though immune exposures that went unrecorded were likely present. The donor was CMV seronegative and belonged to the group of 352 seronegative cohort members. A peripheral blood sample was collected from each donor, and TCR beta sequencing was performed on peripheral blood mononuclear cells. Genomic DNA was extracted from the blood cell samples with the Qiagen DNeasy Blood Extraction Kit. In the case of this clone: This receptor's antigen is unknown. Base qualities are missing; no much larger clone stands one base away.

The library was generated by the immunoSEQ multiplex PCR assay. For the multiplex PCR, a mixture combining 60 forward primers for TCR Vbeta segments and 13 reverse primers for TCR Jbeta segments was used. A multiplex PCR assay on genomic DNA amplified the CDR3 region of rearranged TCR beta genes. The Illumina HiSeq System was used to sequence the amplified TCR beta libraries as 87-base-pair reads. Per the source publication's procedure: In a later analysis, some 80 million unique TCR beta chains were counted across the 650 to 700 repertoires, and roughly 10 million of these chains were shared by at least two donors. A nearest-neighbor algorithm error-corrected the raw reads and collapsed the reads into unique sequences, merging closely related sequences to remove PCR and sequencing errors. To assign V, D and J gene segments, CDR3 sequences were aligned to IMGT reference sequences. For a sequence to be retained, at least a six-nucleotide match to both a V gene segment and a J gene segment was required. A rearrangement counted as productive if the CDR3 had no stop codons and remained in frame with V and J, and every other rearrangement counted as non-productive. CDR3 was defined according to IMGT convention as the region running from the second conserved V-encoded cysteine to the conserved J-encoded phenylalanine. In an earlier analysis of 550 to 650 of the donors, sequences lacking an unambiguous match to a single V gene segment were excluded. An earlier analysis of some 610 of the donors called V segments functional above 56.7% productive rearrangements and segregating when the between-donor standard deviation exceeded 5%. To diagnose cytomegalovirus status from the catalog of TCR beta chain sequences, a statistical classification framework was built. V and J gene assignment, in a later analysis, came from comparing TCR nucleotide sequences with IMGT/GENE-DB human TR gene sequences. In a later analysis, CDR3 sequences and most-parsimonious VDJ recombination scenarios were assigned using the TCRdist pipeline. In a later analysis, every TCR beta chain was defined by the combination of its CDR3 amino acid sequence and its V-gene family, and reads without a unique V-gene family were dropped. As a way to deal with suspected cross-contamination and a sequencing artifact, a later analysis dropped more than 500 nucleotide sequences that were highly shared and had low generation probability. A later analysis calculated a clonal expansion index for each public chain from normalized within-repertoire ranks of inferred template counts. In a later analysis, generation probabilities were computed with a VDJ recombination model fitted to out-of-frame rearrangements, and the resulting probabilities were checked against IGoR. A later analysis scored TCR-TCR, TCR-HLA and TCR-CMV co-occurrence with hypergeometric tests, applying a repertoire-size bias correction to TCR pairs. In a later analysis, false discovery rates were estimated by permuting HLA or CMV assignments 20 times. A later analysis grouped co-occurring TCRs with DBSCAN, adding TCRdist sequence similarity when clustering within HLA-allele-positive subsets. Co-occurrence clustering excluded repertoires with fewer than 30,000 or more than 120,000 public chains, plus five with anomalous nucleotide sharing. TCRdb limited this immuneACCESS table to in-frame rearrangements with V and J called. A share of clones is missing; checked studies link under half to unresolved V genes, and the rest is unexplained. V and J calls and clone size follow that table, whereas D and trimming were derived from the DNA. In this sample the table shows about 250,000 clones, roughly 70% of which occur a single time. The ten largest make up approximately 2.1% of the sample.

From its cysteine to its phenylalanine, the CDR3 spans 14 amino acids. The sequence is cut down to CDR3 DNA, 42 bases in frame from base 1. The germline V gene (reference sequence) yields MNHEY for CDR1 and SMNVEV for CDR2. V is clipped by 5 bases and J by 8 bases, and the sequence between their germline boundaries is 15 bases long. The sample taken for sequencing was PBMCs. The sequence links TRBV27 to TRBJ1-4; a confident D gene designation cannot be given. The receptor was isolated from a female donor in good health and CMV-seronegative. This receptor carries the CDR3 CASSIGMLGEKLFF. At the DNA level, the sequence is TGTGCCAGCAGTATTGGTATGCTCGGGGAAAAACTGTTTTTT.